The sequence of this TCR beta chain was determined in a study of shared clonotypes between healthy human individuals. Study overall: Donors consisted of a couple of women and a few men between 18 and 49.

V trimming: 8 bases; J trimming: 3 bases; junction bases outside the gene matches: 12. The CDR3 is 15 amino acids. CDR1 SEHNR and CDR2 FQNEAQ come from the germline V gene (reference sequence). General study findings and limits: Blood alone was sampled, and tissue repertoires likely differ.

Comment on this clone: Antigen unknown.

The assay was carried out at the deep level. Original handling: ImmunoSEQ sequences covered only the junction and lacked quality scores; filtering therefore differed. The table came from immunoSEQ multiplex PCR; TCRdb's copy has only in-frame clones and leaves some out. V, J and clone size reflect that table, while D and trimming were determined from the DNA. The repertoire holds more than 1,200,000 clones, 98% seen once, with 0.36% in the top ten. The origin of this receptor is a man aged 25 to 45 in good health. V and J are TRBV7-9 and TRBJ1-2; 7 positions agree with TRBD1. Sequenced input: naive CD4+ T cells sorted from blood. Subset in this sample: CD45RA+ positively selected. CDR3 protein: CASGGGQQADYGYTF. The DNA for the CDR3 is TGTGCCAGCGGAGGGGGACAGCAGGCCGACTATGGCTACACCTTC. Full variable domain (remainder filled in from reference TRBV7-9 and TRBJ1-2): DTGVSQNPRHKITKRGQNVTFRCDPISEHNRLYWYRQTLGQGPEFLTYFQNEAQLEKSRLLSDRFSAERPKGSFSTLEIQRTEQGDSAMYLCASGGGQQADYGYTFGSGTRLTVV.